The entry below describes one T cell receptor (beta chain). Antigen specificity is unknown. Both 60 Vbeta primers and 13 Jbeta primers went into the PCR. Clones were read by immunoSEQ multiplex PCR, and TCRdb kept only the in-frame ones, dropping some. The sample shows tens of thousands of clones, over 75% of them seen only once. The source of the sample is a study of cytomegalovirus exposure and HLA in healthy donors. Turning to the study itself: Some 85 million unique TCRs from HLA-typed donors were held in an early data release.

Study-wide results and caveats: By a later analysis, the bulk of CMV-associated TCR beta chains appeared HLA-restricted.

This CDR3 spans 13 amino acids. V lost 8 bases to trimming and J lost 4 bases; unmatched junction nucleotides: 7. Germline lookup yields CDR1 LNHDA and CDR2 SQIVND (reference sequence). This chain connects TRBV19 to TRBJ1-1; 7 bases map to TRBD1. The specimen was PBMCs. The TCR comes from a male donor in good health and CMV-seronegative. The CDR3 is CASGQQGPTEAFF. The CDR3 DNA reads as TGTGCCAGTGGACAACAGGGGCCCACTGAAGCTTTCTTT.